One T cell receptor (beta chain) is described in this entry. In the source study's methods: Estimated nucleated cell counts came from reference gene primer amplification. The method was immunoSEQ multiplex PCR; TCRdb's version includes in-frame clones alone and lacks a portion of them. The V and J calls and clone size are taken from that table; D and trimming were inferred from the DNA. The sample consists of approximately 110,000 clones, 75% to 85% of them appearing once. The V segment lost 3 bases and the J segment 2 bases; nucleotides outside the gene matches: 7. The CDR3 covers 17 residues. CDR1 and CDR2 from the germline V gene are MGHRA and YSYEKL. The source of the sample is a study of blood T cell repertoires in COVID-19. Study as a whole: Collection of acute and convalescent COVID-19 samples took place in the United States, Italy and Spain. The analysed material was cDNA or gDNA that came from T cells, B-cell-depleted T cells, or PBMCs.

The V call is TRBV4-1, the J call TRBJ2-6; 7 nucleotides agree with TRBD1. The specimen sequenced was peripheral blood. This clonotype was sampled from a woman older than 75 with active or convalescent COVID-19. CDR3 region: CASSHWTDRAGANVLTF. For the CDR3, the DNA is TGCGCCAGCAGCCATTGGACCGACAGGGCTGGGGCCAACGTCCTGACTTTC.